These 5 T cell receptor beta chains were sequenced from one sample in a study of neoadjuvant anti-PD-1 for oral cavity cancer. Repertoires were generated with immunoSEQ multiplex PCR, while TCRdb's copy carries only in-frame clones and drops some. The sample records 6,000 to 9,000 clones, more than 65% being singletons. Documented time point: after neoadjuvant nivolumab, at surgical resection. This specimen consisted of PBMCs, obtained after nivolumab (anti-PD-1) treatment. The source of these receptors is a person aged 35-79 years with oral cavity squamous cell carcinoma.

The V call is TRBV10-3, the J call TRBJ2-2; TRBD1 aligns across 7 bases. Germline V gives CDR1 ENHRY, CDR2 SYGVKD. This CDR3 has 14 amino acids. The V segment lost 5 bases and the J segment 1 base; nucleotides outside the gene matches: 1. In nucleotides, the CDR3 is TGTGCCATCAGTTGGGACAGGAACACCGGGGAGCTGTTTTTT. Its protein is CAISWDRNTGELFF.

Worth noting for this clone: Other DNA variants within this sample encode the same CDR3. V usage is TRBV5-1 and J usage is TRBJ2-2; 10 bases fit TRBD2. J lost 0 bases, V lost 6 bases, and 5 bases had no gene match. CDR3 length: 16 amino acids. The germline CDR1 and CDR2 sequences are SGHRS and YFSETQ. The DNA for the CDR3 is TGCGCCAGCAATCCTAGCGGGGGACCGAACACCGGGGAGCTGTTTTTT. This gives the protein CASNPSGGPNTGELFF.

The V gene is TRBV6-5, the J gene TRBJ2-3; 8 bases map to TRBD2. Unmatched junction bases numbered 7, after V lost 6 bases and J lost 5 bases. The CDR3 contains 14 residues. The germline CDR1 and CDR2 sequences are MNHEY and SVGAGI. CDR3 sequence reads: CASSRRGEVDTQYF. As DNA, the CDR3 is TGTGCCAGCAGCCGGCGGGGGGAGGTAGATACGCAGTATTTT.

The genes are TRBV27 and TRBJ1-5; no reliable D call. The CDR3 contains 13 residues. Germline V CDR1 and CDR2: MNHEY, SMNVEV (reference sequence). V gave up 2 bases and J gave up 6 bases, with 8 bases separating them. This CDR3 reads CASSLVVGQPQHF. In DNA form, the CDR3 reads TGTGCCAGCAGTTTAGTAGTCGGTCAGCCCCAGCATTTT.

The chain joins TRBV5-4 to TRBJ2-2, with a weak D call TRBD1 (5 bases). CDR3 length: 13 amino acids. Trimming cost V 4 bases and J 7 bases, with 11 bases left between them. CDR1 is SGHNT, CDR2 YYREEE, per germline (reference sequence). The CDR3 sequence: CASSHQGGGELFF. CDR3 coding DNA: TGTGCCAGCAGCCACCAGGGTGGCGGGGAGCTGTTTTTT.